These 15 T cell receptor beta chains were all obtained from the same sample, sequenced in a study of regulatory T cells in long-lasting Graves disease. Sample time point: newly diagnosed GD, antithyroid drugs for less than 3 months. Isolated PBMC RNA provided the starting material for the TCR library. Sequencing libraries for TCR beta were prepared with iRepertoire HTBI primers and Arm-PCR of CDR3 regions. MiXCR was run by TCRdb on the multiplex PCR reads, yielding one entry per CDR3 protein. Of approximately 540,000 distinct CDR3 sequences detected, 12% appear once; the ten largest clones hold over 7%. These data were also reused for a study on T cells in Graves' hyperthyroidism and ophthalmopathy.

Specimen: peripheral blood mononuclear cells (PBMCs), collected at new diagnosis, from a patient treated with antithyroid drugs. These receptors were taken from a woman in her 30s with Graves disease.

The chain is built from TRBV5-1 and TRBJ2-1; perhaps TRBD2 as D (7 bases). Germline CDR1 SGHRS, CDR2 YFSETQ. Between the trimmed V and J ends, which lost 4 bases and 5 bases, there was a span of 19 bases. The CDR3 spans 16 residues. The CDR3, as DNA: TGCGCCAGCAGCCTGCCGGGGGGCTTGCTTGACAATGAGCAGTTCTTC. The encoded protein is CASSLPGGLLDNEQFF.

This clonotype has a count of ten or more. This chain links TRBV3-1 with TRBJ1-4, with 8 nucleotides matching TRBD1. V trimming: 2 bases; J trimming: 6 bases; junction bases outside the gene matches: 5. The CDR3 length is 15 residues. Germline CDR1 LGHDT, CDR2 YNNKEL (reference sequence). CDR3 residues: CASSQPGQVDEKLFF. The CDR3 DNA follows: TGTGCCAGCAGCCAACCGGGACAGGTGGATGAAAAACTGTTTTTT.

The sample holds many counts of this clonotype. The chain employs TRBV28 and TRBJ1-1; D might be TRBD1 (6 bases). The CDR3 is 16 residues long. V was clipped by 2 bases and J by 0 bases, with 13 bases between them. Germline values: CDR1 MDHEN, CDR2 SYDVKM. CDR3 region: CASSLLGGAVNTEAFF. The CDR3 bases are TGTGCCAGCAGTTTACTAGGGGGGGCGGTGAACACTGAAGCTTTCTTT. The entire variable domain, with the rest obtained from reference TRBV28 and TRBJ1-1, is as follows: DVKVTQSSRYLVKRTGEKVFLECVQDMDHENMFWYRQDPGLGLRLIYFSYDVKMKEKGDIPEGYSVSREKKERFSLILESASTNQTSMYLCASSLLGGAVNTEAFFGQGTRLTVV.

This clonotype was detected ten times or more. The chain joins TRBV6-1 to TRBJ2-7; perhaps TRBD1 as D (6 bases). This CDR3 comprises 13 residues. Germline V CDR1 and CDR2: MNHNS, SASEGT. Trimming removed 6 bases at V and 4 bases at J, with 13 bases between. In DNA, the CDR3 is TGTGCCAGCAGAGATACAGGGTTATACGAGCAGTACTTC. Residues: CASRDTGLYEQYF.

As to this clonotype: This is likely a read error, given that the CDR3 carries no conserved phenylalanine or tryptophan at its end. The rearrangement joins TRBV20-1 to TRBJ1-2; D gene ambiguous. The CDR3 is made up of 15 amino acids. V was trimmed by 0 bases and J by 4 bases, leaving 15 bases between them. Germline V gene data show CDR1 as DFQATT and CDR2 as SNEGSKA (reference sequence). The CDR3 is CSARDQPAAIYGYTV. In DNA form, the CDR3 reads TGCAGTGCTAGAGATCAGCCAGCCGCCATCTATGGCTACACCGTC.

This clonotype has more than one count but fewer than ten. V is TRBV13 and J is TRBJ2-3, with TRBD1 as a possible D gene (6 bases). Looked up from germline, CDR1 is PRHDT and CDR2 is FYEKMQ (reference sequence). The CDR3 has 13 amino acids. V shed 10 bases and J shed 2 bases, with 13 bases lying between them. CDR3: CANSRGTTDTQYF. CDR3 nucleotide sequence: TGTGCCAATAGCAGGGGCACCACAGATACGCAGTATTTT.

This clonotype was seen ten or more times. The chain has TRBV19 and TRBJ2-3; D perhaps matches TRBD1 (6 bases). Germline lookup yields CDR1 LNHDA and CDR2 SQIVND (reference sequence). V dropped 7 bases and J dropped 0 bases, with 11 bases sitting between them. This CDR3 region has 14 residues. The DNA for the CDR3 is TGTGCCAGTAAAACGACAGGCAGCACAGATACGCAGTATTTT. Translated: CASKTTGSTDTQYF. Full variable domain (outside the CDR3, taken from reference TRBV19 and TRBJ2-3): DGGITQSPKYLFRKEGQNVTLSCEQNLNHDAMYWYRQDPGQGLRLIYYSQIVNDFQKGDIAEGYSVSREKKESFPLTVTSAQKNPTAFYLCASKTTGSTDTQYFGPGTRLTVL.

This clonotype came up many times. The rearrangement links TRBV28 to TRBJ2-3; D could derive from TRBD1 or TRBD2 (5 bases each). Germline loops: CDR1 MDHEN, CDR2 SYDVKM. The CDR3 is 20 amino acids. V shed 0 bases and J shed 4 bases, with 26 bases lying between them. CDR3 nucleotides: TGTGCCAGCAGTTTATGCCTTAGCCTTCATCGATGCGTGGGGGCAGATACGCAGTATTTT. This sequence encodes CASSLCLSLHRCVGADTQYF.

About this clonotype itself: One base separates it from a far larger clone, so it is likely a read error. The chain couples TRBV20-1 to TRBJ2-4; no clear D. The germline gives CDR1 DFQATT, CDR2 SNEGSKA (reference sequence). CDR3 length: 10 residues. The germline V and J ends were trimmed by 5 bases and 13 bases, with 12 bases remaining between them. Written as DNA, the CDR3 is TGCAGTGCTTACTACAATGAGCAGTACTTC. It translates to CSAYYNEQYF.

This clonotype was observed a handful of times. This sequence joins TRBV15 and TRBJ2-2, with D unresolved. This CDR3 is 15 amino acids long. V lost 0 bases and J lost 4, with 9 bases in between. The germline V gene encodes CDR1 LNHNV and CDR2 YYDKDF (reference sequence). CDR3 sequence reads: CATSRDLQTTGELFF. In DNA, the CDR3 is TGTGCCACCAGCAGAGATCTCCAGACCACCGGGGAGCTGTTTTTT.

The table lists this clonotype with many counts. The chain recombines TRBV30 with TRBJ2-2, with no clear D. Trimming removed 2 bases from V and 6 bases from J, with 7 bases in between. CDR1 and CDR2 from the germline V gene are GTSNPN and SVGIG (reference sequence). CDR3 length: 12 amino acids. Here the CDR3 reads CAWSFLSGELFF. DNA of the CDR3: TGTGCCTGGAGTTTCCTCTCCGGGGAGCTGTTTTTT.

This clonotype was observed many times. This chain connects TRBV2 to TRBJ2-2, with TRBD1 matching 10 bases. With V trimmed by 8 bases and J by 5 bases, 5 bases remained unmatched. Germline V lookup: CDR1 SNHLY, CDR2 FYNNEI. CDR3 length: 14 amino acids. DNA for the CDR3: TGTGCCAGCGGCGGGACAGGGGCGACCGGGGAGCTGTTTTTT. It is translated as CASGGTGATGELFF. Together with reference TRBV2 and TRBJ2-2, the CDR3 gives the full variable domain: EPEVTQTPSHQVTQMGQEVILRCVPISNHLYFYWYRQILGQKVEFLVSFYNNEISEKSEIFDDQFSVERPDGSNFTLKIRSTKLEDSAMYFCASGGTGATGELFFGEGSRLTVL.

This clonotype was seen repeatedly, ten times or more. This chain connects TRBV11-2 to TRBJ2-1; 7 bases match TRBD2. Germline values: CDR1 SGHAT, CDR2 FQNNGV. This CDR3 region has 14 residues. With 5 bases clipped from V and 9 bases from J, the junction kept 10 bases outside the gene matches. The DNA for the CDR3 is TGTGCCAGCAGCCGGGGCCTGACGGGGGGTGAGCAGTTCTTC. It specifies CASSRGLTGGEQFF.

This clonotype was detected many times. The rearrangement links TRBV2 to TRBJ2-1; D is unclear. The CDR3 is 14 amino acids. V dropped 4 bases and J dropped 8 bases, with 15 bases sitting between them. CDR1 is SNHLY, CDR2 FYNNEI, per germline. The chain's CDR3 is CASSGRLTRDEQFF. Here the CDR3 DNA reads TGTGCCAGCAGTGGCCGACTGACCCGCGATGAGCAGTTCTTC.

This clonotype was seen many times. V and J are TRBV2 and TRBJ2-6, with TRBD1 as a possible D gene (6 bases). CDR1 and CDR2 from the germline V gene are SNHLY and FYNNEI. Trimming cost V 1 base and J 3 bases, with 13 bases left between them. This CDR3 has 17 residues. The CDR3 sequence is CASSEEEAGVGANVLTF. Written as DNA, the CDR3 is TGTGCCAGCAGTGAAGAGGAGGCAGGGGTTGGGGCCAACGTCCTGACTTTC. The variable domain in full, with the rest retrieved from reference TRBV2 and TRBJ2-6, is EPEVTQTPSHQVTQMGQEVILRCVPISNHLYFYWYRQILGQKVEFLVSFYNNEISEKSEIFDDQFSVERPDGSNFTLKIRSTKLEDSAMYFCASSEEEAGVGANVLTFGAGSRLTVL.